This T cell receptor beta chain was sequenced in a study of blood T cell repertoires in COVID-19 (TCRdb year 2020). General notes on the study: Samples covering the acute and convalescent phases of COVID-19 were provided by collaborators in the United States, Italy and Spain. The prospective study material was composed of cDNA or gDNA derived from T cells, B-cell-depleted T cells, or PBMCs. The dataset comprised deeply sampled blood TCRbeta repertoires from subjects exposed to, actively infected with, or recovered from COVID-19. The repertoires were released in a freely available public database meant as a resource for research on the immune response to SARS-CoV-2. Samples were obtained from the ongoing ImmuneRACE study (first 160 participants) and from 1,254 subjects provided by 6 global collaborators. A de-identified subject ID, COVID-19 status, age in years and sex were almost always included in the sample metadata. Where available, HLA class I and class II types were obtained from metadata supplied by the sample provider rather than from assay-based typing.

Collaborating institutions collected whole blood in K2EDTA tubes following their own protocols. For TCRbeta analysis, collaborators shipped samples as frozen whole blood, isolated PBMCs, or DNA extracted from either of those sample types. Results the study describes overall, beyond this receptor: The amount of clinical and demographic metadata varied by source and participant and was provided uncurated.

The immunoSEQ Assay, a bias-controlled multiplex PCR, was used to amplify TCRbeta CDR3 regions from genomic DNA. The source study handled its data this way. Within the assay, amplification of reference gene primers was used to estimate how many nucleated cells each sample contained. Sequence reads were collapsed and filtered to measure the absolute abundance of every unique TCRbeta CDR3 rearrangement. For each sample, productive Simpson clonality was calculated as the square root of Simpson's diversity index across productive rearrangements. TCRdb provides this immuneACCESS table in a form limited to in-frame rearrangements. Some clones are lacking; in checked studies, under half of them reflect an unresolved V gene, and why the rest are absent is not known. That table furnishes V, J and clone size, whereas the DNA furnished D and trimming. A total of 130,000 or so clones appear in this sample, about 70% of them only once. The leading ten clones occupy 2% to 2.5% of the sample.

Comment on this clone: Its binding antigen is unknown. It has no much larger one-base neighbor in the sample; base qualities were not kept.

V is cut by 4 bases and J by 3 bases, and the space between the germline ends is 13 bases. The CDR3 measures 15 amino acids from cysteine to phenylalanine. Just CDR3 DNA is preserved here, 45 bases in frame from base 1. Via the germline V gene (reference sequence), CDR1 is SGHNT and CDR2 YYREEE. The sequence derives from a woman aged 70-85 years with acute or convalescent COVID-19. Material: peripheral blood. The chain was built from TRBV5-4 and TRBJ2-2; the D gene assignment is ambiguous. The CDR3 has the sequence CASSPEISYTGELFF. The DNA is TGTGCCAGCAGCCCGGAGATCTCGTACACCGGGGAGCTGTTTTTT.